These T cell receptor beta chains were read from a single sample in a study of blood T cells in healthy people across ages. A single record per CDR3 protein comes from TCRdb applying MiXCR to the 5' RACE reads. In the table there are about 1,600,000 distinct CDR3 sequences, around two fifths of which are singletons. The sequenced material came from blood. These receptors all stem from a woman between 18 and 29 years old in good health. The CDR3 runs from the conserved cysteine through the conserved F or W. A D gene is named only where the DNA matches it firmly. Where a row states a size, it is once, few, many or the class of an expanded clone; other rows omit it.

V	size	J	D	CDR3	DNA
TRBV4-1	many	TRBJ2-1	.	CASSPDRGEQFF	TGCGCCAGCAGCCCAGACCGGGGGGAGCAGTTCTTC
TRBV29-1	few	TRBJ1-2	.	CSVEPDSSYGYTF	TGCAGCGTTGAACCTGACAGTTCCTATGGCTACACCTTC
TRBV20-1	many	TRBJ2-5	.	CSANSQETQYF	TGCAGTGCTAACAGCCAAGAGACCCAGTACTTC
TRBV12-3/TRBV12-4	.	TRBJ2-3	.	CASSLGVEDTQYF	TGTGCCAGCAGTTTGGGTGTGGAAGATACGCAGTATTTT
TRBV3-1	.	TRBJ2-7	.	CASRKGHEQYF	TGTGCCAGCAGAAAAGGCCACGAGCAGTACTTC
TRBV20-1	few	TRBJ2-1	.	CSARVVAGLGNEQFF	TGCAGTGCTAGAGTCGTGGCGGGACTCGGCAATGAGCAGTTCTTC
TRBV6-5	once	TRBJ2-3	TRBD1	CASSYPTGGPDTQYF	TGTGCCAGCAGTTACCCCACAGGGGGCCCAGATACGCAGTATTTT
TRBV21-1	.	TRBJ2-7	.	CASSPPIAGGQGPSEQYF	TGTGCCAGCAGCCCTCCAATAGCGGGGGGTCAAGGTCCGTCCGAGCAGTACTTC
TRBV7-9	few	TRBJ1-2	.	CASSKGRKVGDNYGYTF	TGTGCCAGCAGCAAGGGACGGAAGGTTGGGGATAACTATGGCTACACCTTC
TRBV27	few	TRBJ1-4	.	CASSLEGQANEKLFF	TGTGCCAGCAGTTTAGAAGGGCAGGCAAATGAAAAACTGTTTTTT
TRBV6-5	few	TRBJ1-2	.	CASKTGAEDYGYTF	TGTGCCAGCAAAACGGGGGCGGAAGACTATGGCTACACCTTC
TRBV10-3	few	TRBJ2-7	.	CANGEGETYEQYF	TGTGCCAACGGGGAAGGGGAAACCTACGAGCAGTACTTC
TRBV6-1	few	TRBJ2-7	.	CASSEYRVSSYEQYF	TGTGCCAGCAGTGAATATAGGGTGAGCTCCTACGAGCAGTACTTC
TRBV20-1	few	TRBJ1-5	.	CSATTGSNQPQHF	TGCAGTGCTACTACAGGGAGCAATCAGCCCCAGCATTTT
TRBV11-1	.	TRBJ2-3	TRBD1	CASSFRQGSLDTQYF	TGTGCCAGCAGCTTCCGACAGGGATCACTGGATACGCAGTATTTT
TRBV5-1	few	TRBJ2-1	.	CASSLLRLDEQFF	TGCGCCAGCAGCTTGCTGCGGTTAGATGAGCAGTTCTTC
TRBV28	.	TRBJ2-7	TRBD2	CASRLTSGGTHSYEQYF	TGTGCCAGCAGGTTGACTAGCGGGGGGACACATTCCTACGAGCAGTACTTC
TRBV2	.	TRBJ2-5	TRBD2	CASSLGLAGGVETQYF	TGTGCCAGCAGCCTAGGACTAGCGGGGGGTGTGGAGACCCAGTACTTC
TRBV11-2	.	TRBJ2-7	.	CASSGPGTQSSSYEQYF	TGTGCCAGCAGCGGACCCGGGACCCAGTCTTCCTCCTACGAGCAGTACTTC
TRBV9	.	TRBJ1-2	.	CASSVGVRVDGGYTF	TGTGCCAGCAGCGTAGGGGTCAGGGTGGACGGTGGCTACACCTTC
TRBV6-5	many	TRBJ1-1	.	CASRRDTEAFF	TGTGCCAGCAGAAGAGACACTGAAGCTTTCTTT
TRBV20-1	.	TRBJ2-1	.	CSARDPSSYNEQFF	TGCAGTGCTAGAGACCCGAGCTCCTACAATGAGCAGTTCTTC
TRBV20-1	.	TRBJ1-3	.	CSAREGGPGNTIYF	TGCAGTGCTAGAGAGGGGGGGCCTGGAAACACCATATATTTT
TRBV5-1	.	TRBJ1-2	.	CASTETGPYGYTF	TGCGCCAGCACCGAGACAGGCCCCTATGGCTACACCTTC
TRBV29-1	.	TRBJ1-1	.	CSVERVGAEAFF	TGCAGCGTTGAACGTGTGGGCGCTGAAGCTTTCTTT
TRBV6-5	.	TRBJ1-5	.	CASSYSKGFQPQHF	TGTGCCAGCAGTTACTCGAAGGGTTTCCAGCCCCAGCATTTT
TRBV5-1	.	TRBJ2-2	.	CASSPGQIDTGELFF	TGCGCCAGCAGCCCCGGACAGATCGACACCGGGGAGCTGTTTTTT
TRBV23-1	.	TRBJ2-3	.	CASSQRLSGNTDTQYF	TGCGCCAGCAGTCAACGACTTTCGGGCAACACAGATACGCAGTATTTT
TRBV2	.	TRBJ2-3	.	CASWVGTDTQYF	TGTGCCAGCTGGGTGGGGACAGATACGCAGTATTTT
TRBV6-5	.	TRBJ2-7	.	CASSYSTVRGYEQYF	TGTGCCAGCAGTTACTCGACGGTCCGCGGCTACGAGCAGTACTTC
TRBV12-3/TRBV12-4	many	TRBJ1-1	.	CASSLRGGTEAFF	TGTGCCAGCAGTTTAAGGGGGGGCACTGAAGCTTTCTTT
TRBV28	.	TRBJ2-7	.	CASILRTNSYEQYF	TGTGCCAGCATCCTGAGGACAAACTCCTACGAGCAGTACTTC
TRBV5-1	.	TRBJ2-1	TRBD2	CASSLGSGGANEQFF	TGCGCCAGCAGCTTGGGCAGCGGGGGGGCCAATGAGCAGTTCTTC
TRBV7-9	once	TRBJ2-5	TRBD2	CASSLGTSGRARTQYF	TGTGCCAGCAGCTTGGGGACTAGCGGGAGGGCGAGGACCCAGTACTTC
TRBV20-1	.	TRBJ2-1	TRBD2	CSVSTSGGPTGVNEQFF	TGCAGTGTTTCGACTAGCGGGGGCCCTACGGGGGTCAATGAGCAGTTCTTC
TRBV10-3	.	TRBJ1-2	.	CAISESDTGTGPTGYGYTF	TGTGCCATCAGTGAGTCGGATACTGGAACAGGGCCTACTGGCTATGGCTACACCTTC
TRBV6-1	.	TRBJ2-6	.	CASPWRDSGANVLTF	TGTGCCAGCCCTTGGCGGGACTCTGGGGCCAACGTCCTGACTTTC
TRBV20-1	many	TRBJ2-5	TRBD2	CSAFGLAGVETQYF	TGCAGTGCGTTCGGACTAGCGGGAGTTGAGACCCAGTACTTC
TRBV5-4	.	TRBJ1-1	.	CASSFDRTEAFF	TGTGCCAGCAGCTTCGACAGGACTGAAGCTTTCTTT
TRBV6-6	.	TRBJ2-7	.	CASSSNSGASYNEQYF	TGTGCCAGCAGTTCTAACTCGGGAGCCTCCTACAATGAGCAGTACTTC
TRBV7-9	.	TRBJ1-2	.	CASSPGDTIGGYTF	TGTGCCAGCAGCCCGGGAGATACTATCGGTGGCTACACCTTC
TRBV13	.	TRBJ1-2	.	CASSPLPKGQQSHYGYTF	TGTGCCAGCAGCCCACTTCCAAAGGGGCAGCAGTCTCACTATGGCTACACCTTC
TRBV20-1	.	TRBJ2-1	TRBD1	CSARPPGGQNEQFF	TGCAGTGCTAGACCCCCAGGGGGCCAAAATGAGCAGTTCTTC
TRBV11-2	.	TRBJ2-5	TRBD1	CASSAPGQPRETQYF	TGTGCCAGCAGCGCACCGGGACAGCCACGAGAGACCCAGTACTTC
TRBV10-3	.	TRBJ2-5	TRBD2	CAIRGLAGGAETQYF	TGTGCCATCAGGGGACTAGCGGGGGGGGCAGAGACCCAGTACTTC
TRBV6-6	.	TRBJ1-6	.	CASSQIGEGEGSPLHF	TGTGCCAGCAGCCAAATAGGGGAGGGAGAAGGGTCACCCCTCCACTTT
TRBV12-5	few	TRBJ2-1	.	CASGLVSKGGGNNEQFF	TGTGCTAGTGGTTTGGTATCCAAGGGGGGAGGTAACAATGAGCAGTTCTTC
TRBV20-1	.	TRBJ2-7	TRBD2	CSARAGGIYEQYF	TGCAGTGCTCGAGCGGGAGGGATCTACGAGCAGTACTTC
TRBV9	few	TRBJ1-2	.	CASSVGSQTYGYTF	TGTGCCAGCAGCGTAGGTTCACAGACCTATGGCTACACCTTC
TRBV5-1	.	TRBJ1-2	.	CASSLAGDGANYGYTF	TGCGCCAGCAGCTTGGCAGGGGATGGGGCTAACTATGGCTACACCTTC
TRBV7-8	.	TRBJ1-1	.	CASSLRTVNTEAFF	TGTGCCAGCAGCTTGAGGACGGTGAACACTGAAGCTTTCTTT
TRBV25-1	few	TRBJ2-3	.	CASSEPRVSDTQYF	TGTGCCAGCAGTGAACCCCGGGTATCAGATACGCAGTATTTT
TRBV18	.	TRBJ2-7	TRBD2	CASSTGQRGTYEQYF	TGTGCCAGCTCCACCGGCCAGCGGGGGACCTACGAGCAGTACTTC
TRBV20-1	.	TRBJ2-2	.	CSARADTNTGELFF	TGCAGTGCTAGAGCCGACACGAACACCGGGGAGCTGTTTTTT
TRBV5-1	.	TRBJ2-3	TRBD2	CASSLAAGGGPDTQYF	TGCGCCAGCAGCTTGGCAGCGGGGGGCGGCCCAGATACGCAGTATTTT